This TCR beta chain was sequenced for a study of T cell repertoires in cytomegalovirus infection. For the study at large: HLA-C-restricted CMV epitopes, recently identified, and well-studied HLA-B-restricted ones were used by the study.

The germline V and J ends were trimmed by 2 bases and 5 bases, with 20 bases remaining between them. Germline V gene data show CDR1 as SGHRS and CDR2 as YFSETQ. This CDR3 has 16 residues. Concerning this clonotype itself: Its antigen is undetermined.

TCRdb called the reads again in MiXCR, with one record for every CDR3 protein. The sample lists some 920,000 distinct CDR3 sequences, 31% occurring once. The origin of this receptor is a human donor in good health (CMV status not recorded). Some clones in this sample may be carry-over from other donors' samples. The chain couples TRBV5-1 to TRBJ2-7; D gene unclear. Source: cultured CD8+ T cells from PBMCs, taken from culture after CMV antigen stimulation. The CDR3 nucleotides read TGCGCCAGCAGCTTTTCGGATTTCGGACCGGCCGACGAGCAGTACTTC. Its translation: CASSFSDFGPADEQYF.